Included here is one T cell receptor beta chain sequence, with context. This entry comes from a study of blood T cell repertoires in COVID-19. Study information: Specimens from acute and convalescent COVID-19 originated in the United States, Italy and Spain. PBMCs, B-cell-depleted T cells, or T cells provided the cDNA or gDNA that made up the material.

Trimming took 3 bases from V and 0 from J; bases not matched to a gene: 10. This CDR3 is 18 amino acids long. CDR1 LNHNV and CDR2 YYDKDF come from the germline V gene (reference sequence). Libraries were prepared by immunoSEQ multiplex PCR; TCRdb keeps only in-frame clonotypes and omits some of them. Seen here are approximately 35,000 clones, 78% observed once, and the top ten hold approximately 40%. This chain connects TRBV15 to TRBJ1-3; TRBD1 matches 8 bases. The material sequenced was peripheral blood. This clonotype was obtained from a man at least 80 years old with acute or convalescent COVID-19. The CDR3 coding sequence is TGTGCCACCAGCAGTGCCCGGGACAGGCGCCTCTCTGGAAACACCATATATTTT. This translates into CATSSARDRRLSGNTIYF.